This is a list of T cell receptor beta chains from one sample in a study of T cell responses to AZD1222 COVID-19 vaccine. The method was immunoSEQ multiplex PCR; TCRdb's version includes in-frame clones alone and lacks a portion of them. The data show 90,000 to 150,000 clones, about 87% seen once. The source material was peripheral blood, sampled on day 0 of AZD1222 vaccination. These TCRs come from an adult in good health. Both conserved end residues are part of each CDR3. D genes are given only for firm matches. Not every row has a clone size; where given, it reads once, few, many or a size class.

TRBJ2-1 | 15 | NA | TRBD1 | TRBV7-8 | TGTGCCAGCAGCGCTCGGACAGGGAGGAGCAATGAGCAGTTCTTC | CASSARTGRSNEQFF
TRBJ1-1 | 14 | NA | NA | TRBV2 | TGTGCCAGCAGACTCAGGGACATGAACACTGAAGCTTTCTTT | CASRLRDMNTEAFF
TRBJ1-1 | 13 | NA | NA | TRBV11-2 | TGTGCCAGCAGCCCGGACGGAAACACTGAAGCTTTCTTT | CASSPDGNTEAFF
TRBJ1-1 | 16 | NA | NA | TRBV18 | TGTGCCAGCTCACCGTCGCGTAAAGACATGAACACTGAAGCTTTCTTT | CASSPSRKDMNTEAFF
TRBJ1-1 | 15 | NA | NA | TRBV10-2 | TGCGCCAGCAGACCGTCGGGGACCTCTGGGAGTGAAGCTTTCTTT | CASRPSGTSGSEAFF
TRBJ1-4 | 13 | NA | NA | TRBV19 | TGTGCCAGTAGTATTTTGGGGAATGAAAAACTGTTTTTT | CASSILGNEKLFF
TRBJ2-3 | 14 | NA | NA | TRBV7-2 | TGTGCCAGCAGCCCCCAAAGCGGGCGTCATACGCAGTATTTT | CASSPQSGRHTQYF
TRBJ1-1 | 14 | NA | NA | TRBV6-5 | TGTGCCAGCAGTCCCGGGACAAGGAACACTGAAGCTTTCTTT | CASSPGTRNTEAFF
TRBJ1-5 | 15 | NA | NA | TRBV6-5 | TGTGCCAGCAGTATACAGGGATCCCCCAATCAGCCCCAGCATTTT | CASSIQGSPNQPQHF
TRBJ2-1 | 14 | NA | NA | TRBV4-2 | TGTGCCAGCAGCCAAGATCGGGCCACCAATGAGCAGTTCTTC | CASSQDRATNEQFF
TRBJ2-1 | 17 | NA | NA | TRBV4-1 | TGCGCCAGCAGCCCCACGAGTTTTGACCGGTTCCTTTATGAGCAGTTCTTC | CASSPTSFDRFLYEQFF
TRBJ1-1 | 12 | NA | NA | TRBV28 | TGTGCCAGCAGTCTCATGAACACTGAAGCTTTCTTT | CASSLMNTEAFF
TRBJ2-7 | 12 | once | TRBD1 | TRBV7-9 | TGTGCCAGCAGCTTGACAGGGGGAGAGCAGTACTTC | CASSLTGGEQYF
TRBJ1-1 | 15 | NA | TRBD1 | TRBV6-5 | TGTGCCAGCAGTATCCACAGGGGGCTGAACACTGAAGCTTTCTTT | CASSIHRGLNTEAFF
TRBJ2-2 | 16 | NA | NA | TRBV18 | TGTGCCACCCCCGGGGTGGGGTTAATTGACACCGGGGAGCTGTTTTTT | CATPGVGLIDTGELFF
TRBJ1-5 | 15 | NA | NA | TRBV7-2 | TGTGCCAGCAGCTACGGGACAACGAGCAATCAGCCCCAGCATTTT | CASSYGTTSNQPQHF
TRBJ2-5 | 16 | NA | TRBD2 | TRBV4-1 | TGCGCCAGCAGCCAAGAAGGGGCTAGCGGGGTCCGGACCCAGTACTTC | CASSQEGASGVRTQYF
TRBJ1-1 | 14 | NA | NA | TRBV9 | TGTGCCAGCAGCGTAGGCAGGATGAACACTGAAGCTTTCTTT | CASSVGRMNTEAFF
TRBJ2-7 | 16 | NA | TRBD1 | TRBV5-1 | TGCGCCAGCAGCAGCACCTCCGGGACAGGGCGCAACGAGCAGTACTTC | CASSSTSGTGRNEQYF
TRBJ1-6 | 13 | once | NA | TRBV28 | TGTGCCAGCAGTTTATTTCCCTCTCCGGAACTCCACTTT | CASSLFPSPELHF
TRBJ1-6 | 16 | NA | TRBD1 | TRBV13 | TGTGCCAGCAGCTCGAAGGACAGGGGGCGTTATTCACCCCTCCACTTT | CASSSKDRGRYSPLHF
TRBJ2-7 | 15 | NA | TRBD1 | TRBV9 | TGTGCCAGCAGCGCGGGGACAGGGCCGACCTACGAGCAGTACTTC | CASSAGTGPTYEQYF
TRBJ1-1 | 14 | NA | NA | TRBV5-1 | TGCGCCAGCAGCTTGGCCGGGATGAACACTGAAGCTTTCTTT | CASSLAGMNTEAFF
TRBJ2-6 | 12 | NA | NA | TRBV30 | TGTGCCTGGAGTACAATGACGAACGTCCTGACTTTC | CAWSTMTNVLTF